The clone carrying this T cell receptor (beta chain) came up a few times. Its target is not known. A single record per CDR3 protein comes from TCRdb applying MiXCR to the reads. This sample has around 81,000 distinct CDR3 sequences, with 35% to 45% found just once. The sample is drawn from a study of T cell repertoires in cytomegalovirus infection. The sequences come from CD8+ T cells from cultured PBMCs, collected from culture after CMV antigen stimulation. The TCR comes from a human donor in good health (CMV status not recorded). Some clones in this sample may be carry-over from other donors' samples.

The CDR3, as DNA: TGCGCCAGCAGCCTGGACAGAACTACCTTAGCCAAAAACATTCAGTACTTC. Its protein is CASSLDRTTLAKNIQYF. V gene TRBV4-1 combines with J gene TRBJ2-4; possibly TRBD1 for D (6 bases). There are 17 residues in the CDR3. Germline-derived CDR1 and CDR2 are MGHRA and YSYEKL. The germline V and J ends were trimmed by 4 bases and 0 bases, with 16 bases remaining between them.